This T cell receptor (beta chain) originates from a study of CD8+ T cells in alopecia areata. V was shortened by 2 bases and J by 4 bases, with 11 bases between the two germline ends. The CDR3 runs to 13 residues. Per the germline V gene, CDR1 is SQVTM and CDR2 is ANQGSEA. Specified treatment: oral pan-JAK inhibitor, 5-10 mg twice daily. Extraction of RNA preceded its reverse transcription into cDNA, which served as the sequencing template. Data came from immunoSEQ multiplex PCR; TCRdb stores just in-frame clones and leaves some out. This sample carries 110,000 or so clones, around three fifths of them seen once, and the ten largest clones take approximately 3.6%.

The source of this sequence is a human donor with alopecia areata. The rearrangement joins TRBV29-1 to TRBJ1-2; possible D gene TRBD1, 5 bases. The sequences come from CD4+ T cells sorted from blood, collected at week 24, from a patient treated with tofacitinib. The CDR3 protein is CSVERGGTYGYTF. CDR3 coding DNA: TGCAGCGTTGAACGGGGGGGAACCTATGGCTACACCTTC.